Listed below are T cell receptor beta chains from one sample, sequenced in a study of T cell responses to AZD1222 COVID-19 vaccine. Profiled with immunoSEQ multiplex PCR; TCRdb holds only in-frame clones, not every one. This table holds some 120,000 clones, over 75% found once. The input for sequencing was peripheral blood, taken on day 0 of AZD1222 vaccination. The receptors were gathered from an adult in good health. Both conserved end residues are trimmed from each CDR3. Part of the rows lack a size; the others show once, few, many or a class for expanded clones.

clone_size j_call v_call cdr3_aa
NA TRBJ2-2 TRBV11-2 ASSPYTNTGELF
NA TRBJ1-6 TRBV19 ASSDTGVGSYNSPLH
NA TRBJ2-1 TRBV10-3 AISGDPKGTNNEQF
NA TRBJ1-5 TRBV5-6 ASSIAGHRQPQH
NA TRBJ1-6 TRBV9 ASSVDGRHNSPLH
NA TRBJ2-7 TRBV10-3 AISGPGLAYEQY
NA TRBJ2-7 TRBV6-5 ASSYSGGGFYEQY
NA TRBJ1-1 TRBV11-2 ASSLLGGLTEAF
once TRBJ2-2 TRBV25-1 ASSFDSRATGELF
NA TRBJ2-2 TRBV19 ASSGWGQGNTGELF
few TRBJ2-3 TRBV6-5 ASSNILARADTQY
NA TRBJ1-3 TRBV3-1/TRBV3-2 ASSQGWGSGNTIY
once TRBJ2-7 TRBV2 ASAFYEQY
many TRBJ1-1 TRBV12-3/TRBV12-4 ASSLGENTEAF
once TRBJ2-7 TRBV11-1 ASSRYQPPYEQY
NA TRBJ1-1 TRBV28 ASSPQGALNTEAF
NA TRBJ2-7 TRBV13 ASSLRTRSSYEQY
NA TRBJ2-3 TRBV4-1 ASSQGELAGGPRESTDTQY
NA TRBJ1-1 TRBV11-2 ASSDPSGTGALEAF
NA TRBJ1-6 TRBV28 ASRPGQGTGSPLH
NA TRBJ2-3 TRBV19 ASSLGQGKTDTQY
NA TRBJ2-7 TRBV29-1 SVGLGLDYEQY
NA TRBJ1-5 TRBV5-5 ASSLGGPNQPQH
NA TRBJ1-5 TRBV28 ASGEPQH
once TRBJ2-3 TRBV7-8 ASSPGGDTQY
NA TRBJ1-1 TRBV21-1 ASSRRTRMVNTEAF
NA TRBJ1-1 TRBV10-3 AISQGANTEAF
NA TRBJ1-1 TRBV3-1/TRBV3-2 ASSPNRGGNTEAF
NA TRBJ2-7 TRBV24-1 ATSLGLAPYEQY
NA TRBJ1-1 TRBV6-5 ASRRTGQVNTEAF
NA TRBJ2-3 TRBV19 ASSISPLALAGGPPRYDTQY
NA TRBJ1-4 TRBV19 ASSSRGGATNEKLF
NA TRBJ2-1 TRBV2 ASRGLTGNNEQF
NA TRBJ2-1 TRBV19 ASSRTGGDYNEQF
NA TRBJ1-5 TRBV12-3/TRBV12-4 ASTFRDQPQH
NA TRBJ2-2 TRBV2 ASSGGGSGELF